One sample yielded the 31 T cell receptor beta chains listed below, sequenced in a study of T cells in women clearing cervical HPV infection. Method: immunoSEQ multiplex PCR; TCRdb's copy keeps in-frame clones and lacks some. The clone table shows about 24,000 clones, with the ten largest holding roughly 5.9%. Sequencing was done on a sample of blood buffy coat. All receptors come from a woman aged 18-70 years with a cervical HPV16 infection that either progressed to CIN3+ or cleared (not recorded which).

On this clone itself: The DNA ends 3 residues before the CDR3 does, and the rest of the CDR3 is filled in from the germline J gene. The gene calls are TRBV30 and TRBJ2-2; D might be TRBD1 or TRBD2, each matching 5 bases. V lost 4 bases and J lost 10, with 16 bases in between. The germline V gene has CDR1 GTSNPN and CDR2 SVGIG (reference sequence). The CDR3 is 13 amino acids. Partial CDR3 DNA: TGTGCCTGGATGGTACGAGGGGAGAAGGAG. Amino acids: CAWMVRGEKE. The full CDR3 protein is CAWMVRGEKELFF.

As concerns this clone: The read gets to within 3 residues of the CDR3 end, and the germline J gene fills in the rest. The chain recombines TRBV19 with TRBJ1-1, with TRBD1 matching 12 bases. V was clipped by 9 bases and J by 7 bases; unmatched bases: 12. Germline CDR1 and CDR2: LNHDA and SQIVND (reference sequence). The length of the CDR3 is 15 residues. Here the CDR3 reads CASNRDRGLVVEAFF. CDR3 DNA, as far as it was read: TGTGCCAGCAACCGGGACAGGGGGCTTGTCGTTGAA.

A note on this clone: The CDR3 end falls 3 residues outside the read, so it is completed with the germline J gene. The chain recombines TRBV11-2 with TRBJ2-7; D may be TRBD1 (6 bases). The ends were cut back, 5 bases at V and 4 bases at J, with 9 bases in the middle. Germline lookup yields CDR1 SGHAT and CDR2 FQNNGV. The CDR3 has 12 amino acids. CDR3: CASSMDSYEQYF. The sequenced CDR3 bases are TGTGCCAGCAGCATGGACAGTTACGAG.

Regarding this clone: The read ends 3 residues before the CDR3 terminus; that terminus is restored from the germline J gene. The V and J genes are TRBV19 and TRBJ2-3; D might be TRBD1 (8 bases). Germline CDR1 LNHDA, CDR2 SQIVND (reference sequence). CDR3 length: 14 residues. The CDR3 loop is CASSSNRGGETQYF. The CDR3 bases that were read are TGTGCCAGTAGTTCTAACAGGGGGGGGGAGACG.

Worth noting for this clone: The read is 3 residues too short to cover the CDR3 end, so that end is filled in from the germline J gene. The chain recombines TRBV10-3 with TRBJ2-7; 8 nucleotides agree with TRBD2. In germline, CDR1 is ENHRY, CDR2 SYGVKD. The CDR3 loop spans 15 amino acids. V lost 0 bases and J lost 6; bases outside the gene matches: 7. CDR3 DNA (partial): TGTGCCATCAGTGAGTCGGTGAGCGGGAGAATCGAG. Its translation: CAISESVSGRIE. The CDR3 in full is CAISESVSGRIEQYF.

Comments on this clone: The read gets to within 3 residues of the CDR3 end, and the germline J gene fills in the rest. The chain uses TRBV2 and TRBJ1-1; 7 bases fit TRBD1. The CDR3 is made up of 15 amino acids. With V trimmed by 0 bases and J by 5 bases, 6 bases remained unmatched. Germline V gene sequence: CDR1 SNHLY, CDR2 FYNNEI. CDR3 loop: CASSEAHRGRTEAFF. The part of the CDR3 DNA that was read is TGTGCCAGCAGTGAAGCTCACAGGGGAAGGACTGAA.

According to its frequency, this clone is medium-sized. The CDR3 is cut off 3 residues early in the read; its end comes from the germline J gene. The rearrangement links TRBV18 to TRBJ2-7, with 8 bases aligning to TRBD2. The CDR3 sequence is 15 residues long. The V and J ends lost 2 bases and 2 bases, in that order; junction bases with no gene match: 5. The germline gives CDR1 KGHSH, CDR2 LQKENI. The chain's CDR3 is CASSPGAGGTYEQYF. Partial CDR3 DNA: TGTGCCAGCTCACCAGGGGCGGGGGGTACCTACGAG.

With regard to this clone: The CDR3 is cut off 3 residues early in the read; its end comes from the germline J gene. This chain connects TRBV5-1 to TRBJ2-1; a possible D gene is TRBD2 (6 bases). The germline V and J ends were trimmed by 4 bases and 3 bases, with 11 bases remaining between them. The CDR3 totals 14 residues. From germline, CDR1 is SGHRS and CDR2 YFSETQ. The CDR3 reads CASSPAGFYNEQFF. The part of the CDR3 DNA that was read is TGCGCCAGCAGCCCAGCGGGTTTCTACAATGAG.

On this clone itself: The CDR3 is cut off 3 residues early in the read; its end comes from the germline J gene. The rearrangement joins TRBV7-9 to TRBJ2-7, with D possibly TRBD2 on 5 matching bases. Per the germline V gene, CDR1 is SEHNR and CDR2 is FQNEAQ (reference sequence). This CDR3 comprises 14 residues. The germline V and J ends were trimmed by 6 bases and 6 bases, with 18 bases remaining between them. The part of the CDR3 DNA that was read is TGTGCCAGCAGTTTCGGGTCGCTCGGAGGCGAG. Amino acids: CASSFGSLGGE. The CDR3 in full is CASSFGSLGGEQYF.

In regard to this clone: The CDR3 extends 3 residues past the end of the read, so its final part is completed from the germline J gene. The J gene is TRBJ2-7, the V gene TRBV7-3, with D unclear. The CDR3 runs to 13 residues. Germline CDR1 and CDR2: SGHTA and FQGTGA. Trimming took off 4 bases at V and 1 base at J, with 8 bases between the two ends. The CDR3: CASSSLASYEQYF. The sequenced part of the CDR3 DNA is TGTGCCAGCAGCTCCCTGGCTTCCTACGAG.

In regard to this clone: The CDR3 is cut off 3 residues early in the read; its end comes from the germline J gene. V is TRBV19 and J is TRBJ1-5; 7 nucleotides agree with TRBD1. The CDR3 is 16 residues long. After removal of 5 bases from V and 5 bases from J, the junction contained 12 bases not matched to a gene. The germline V gene has CDR1 LNHDA and CDR2 SQIVND (reference sequence). The part of the CDR3 DNA that was read is TGTGCCAGTAGTTCAGTACAGGGGCGGCAATATCAGCCC. Its protein product is CASSSVQGRQYQP. The CDR3 as a whole reads CASSSVQGRQYQPQHF.

As concerns this clone: The missing CDR3 end, 3 residues past where the read stops, is filled in from the germline J gene. The chain carries TRBV29-1 and TRBJ2-2; no firm D call. Per the germline V gene, CDR1 is SQVTM and CDR2 is ANQGSEA. The V end lost 4 bases, the J end lost 0 bases, and 3 bases lay between the germline ends. The CDR3 length is 12 residues. The CDR3 bases that were read are TGCAGCGTTGGGCCGAACACCGGGGAG. Protein product: CSVGPNTGE. The complete CDR3 reads CSVGPNTGELFF.

By frequency, this clone registers medium-sized. From the germline J gene comes the end of the CDR3, since the read stops 3 residues before it. The V call is TRBV6-4, the J call TRBJ2-3, with 10 bases aligning to TRBD2. Germline loops: CDR1 MRHNA, CDR2 SNTAGT. The CDR3 is made up of 15 amino acids. V lost 2 bases, J lost 1 base, and 0 bases stayed unmatched. The DNA read from the CDR3 is TGTGCCAGCAGTGACGGGACTAGCGGCACAGATACG. Its protein is CASSDGTSGTDT. From start to end, the CDR3 is CASSDGTSGTDTQYF.

This chain's CDR3 is CASSADRSLMNTEAFF. The CDR3 bases that were read are TGTGCCAGCAGCGCGGACAGGAGCCTCATGAACACTGAA. The chain is built from TRBV5-4 and TRBJ1-1; 7 bases agree with TRBD1. The CDR3 end lies 3 residues beyond the end of the read and is filled in from the germline J gene. The J segment lost 0 bases and the V segment lost 4 bases, leaving 9 bases of the junction unmatched. Germline V CDR1 and CDR2: SGHNT, YYREEE (reference sequence). The CDR3 is 16 residues long.

The CDR3 region is CASSWTGLSSGNTIYF. CDR3 bases read: TGCGCCAGCAGTTGGACAGGTCTTTCCTCTGGAAACACC. J is TRBJ1-3 and V is TRBV5-1; TRBD1 aligns across 7 bases. The read is 3 residues too short to cover the CDR3 end, so that end is filled in from the germline J gene. This CDR3 spans 16 amino acids. CDR1 SGHRS and CDR2 YFSETQ come from the germline V gene. The J segment lost 0 bases and the V segment lost 5 bases, leaving 8 bases of the junction unmatched.

As to this clone: The read terminates 3 residues ahead of where the CDR3 ends, so the germline J gene completes it. This chain joins TRBV2 and TRBJ1-4; the match to TRBD1 covers 8 bases. Germline lookup yields CDR1 SNHLY and CDR2 FYNNEI. V gave up 6 bases and J gave up 7 bases; unmatched junction bases: 7. CDR3 length equals 14 residues. The sequenced CDR3 bases are TGTGCCAGCAGGGGGGCAGGGGGCAGTGAAAAA. Protein sequence: CASRGAGGSEK. The whole CDR3 sequence reads CASRGAGGSEKLFF.

Worth noting for this clone: Sequencing ends 3 residues short of the CDR3 end; the germline J gene provides the rest. The chain has TRBV6-7 and TRBJ2-7; D might be TRBD2 (6 bases). TRBV6-7 belongs to the ORF category, with a function that is uncertain. The CDR3 extends over 14 amino acids. V dropped 7 bases and J dropped 2 bases, with 15 bases sitting between them. CDR3 DNA, as far as it was read: TGTGCCAGCACCCCTCGGGGGTCAACCTACGAG. It specifies CASTPRGSTYE. The full CDR3 protein is CASTPRGSTYEQYF.

Points on this clone: Read coverage stops 3 residues before the CDR3 terminus; the germline J gene supplies the remainder. V and J are TRBV18 and TRBJ2-4, with TRBD1 matching 7 bases. The CDR3 length is 16 residues. CDR1 is KGHSH and CDR2 is LQKENI in the germline V gene. The CDR3 loop reads CASSPRQGMNDYGQYF. CDR3 bases read: TGTGCCAGCTCACCAAGACAGGGAATGAACGACTATGGT.

As concerns this clone: The read terminates 3 residues before the CDR3 end, so the remaining end is supplied by the germline J gene. The gene calls are TRBV5-1 and TRBJ1-6; D call uncertain. V was trimmed by 0 bases and J by 7 bases, leaving 11 bases between them. Germline values: CDR1 SGHRS, CDR2 YFSETQ. This CDR3 has 15 amino acids. CDR3 amino acids: CASSLGPRSNSPLHF. The CDR3 bases that were read are TGCGCCAGCAGCTTGGGGCCAAGATCGAATTCACCC.

A note on this clone: The CDR3 extends 3 residues past the end of the read, so its final part is completed from the germline J gene. This chain joins TRBV6-4 and TRBJ1-1; 8 bases align to TRBD1. This CDR3 spans 13 amino acids. Trimming took 5 bases from V and 5 from J; bases not matched to a gene: 4. The germline V gene encodes CDR1 MRHNA and CDR2 SNTAGT. The part of the CDR3 DNA that was read is TGTGCCAGCAGTTCCGGGACAGGAACTGAA. Translated: CASSSGTGTE. The CDR3 as a whole reads CASSSGTGTEAFF.

Details on this clone: The read falls 3 residues short of the CDR3 end, and the missing part is taken from the germline J gene. This rearrangement joins TRBV20-1 to TRBJ2-2; 7 bases fit TRBD1. CDR1 is DFQATT, CDR2 SNEGSKA, per germline (reference sequence). The CDR3 runs to 15 residues. V dropped 6 bases and J dropped 3; count of bases not matched to a gene: 10. Incomplete CDR3 DNA: TGCAGTGCCCGAAACAGGGGATCGGACACCGGGGAG. Protein: CSARNRGSDTGE. Given in full, the CDR3 is CSARNRGSDTGELFF.

With regard to this clone: The CDR3 end is not reached by the read, which stops 3 residues before it; the germline J gene fills it in. The gene calls are TRBV20-1 and TRBJ1-2; possible D gene TRBD1, 5 bases. CDR1 DFQATT and CDR2 SNEGSKA come from the germline V gene (reference sequence). This CDR3 is built from 15 residues. The V and J ends lost 3 bases and 0 bases respectively, with 14 bases between them. This chain's CDR3 is CSARAYGGSNYGYTF. Partial CDR3 DNA: TGCAGTGCTAGGGCCTACGGGGGTTCTAACTATGGC.

Regarding this clone: The read ends 3 residues early relative to the CDR3; the germline J gene fills the gap. V gene TRBV6-1 combines with J gene TRBJ1-2; a weak D match, TRBD1 (5 bases). V lost 1 base and J lost 5, with 14 bases in between. The CDR3 totals 15 residues. CDR1 MNHNS and CDR2 SASEGT come from the germline V gene. This CDR3 is CASSEDDRGLYGYTF. CDR3 bases read: TGTGCCAGCAGTGAAGACGACCGGGGACTATATGGC.

With respect to this clone: The CDR3 end lies 3 residues beyond the end of the read and is filled in from the germline J gene. The chain carries TRBV19 and TRBJ2-7; perhaps TRBD1 as D (5 bases). Trimming left V 1 base short and J 4 bases short, with 8 bases between. From germline, CDR1 is LNHDA and CDR2 SQIVND (reference sequence). CDR3 size: 13 residues. The CDR3 reads CASSIGAGYEQYF. The part of the CDR3 DNA that was read is TGTGCCAGTAGTATAGGTGCAGGGTACGAG.

About this clone itself: The DNA ends 3 residues before the CDR3 does, and the rest of the CDR3 is filled in from the germline J gene. V and J are TRBV5-1 and TRBJ2-7; TRBD2 might be the D (5 bases). V was clipped by 7 bases and J by 2 bases, with 16 bases between them. Germline loops: CDR1 SGHRS, CDR2 YFSETQ. This CDR3 contains 14 residues. The CDR3: CASGDGLMTYEQYF. CDR3 DNA, as far as it was read: TGCGCCAGCGGGGATGGACTGATGACCTACGAG.

For this clone: The sequenced fragment ends 3 residues before the CDR3 boundary, so the rest is inferred from the germline J gene. This sequence joins TRBV7-6 and TRBJ2-3; D perhaps matches TRBD2 (5 bases). This CDR3 has 15 residues. The V gene's germline CDR1 is SGHVS and CDR2 FNYEAQ. CDR3: CASSLSGLEEETQYF. CDR3 bases read: TGTGCCAGCAGCTTATCAGGTTTGGAGGAGGAGACG.

As regards this clone: Compared with germline, one end of the junction differs, possibly owing to a read error. The read finishes 3 residues shy of the CDR3 end, and the germline J gene is used to complete it. The V gene is TRBV5-1, the J gene TRBJ1-3; D gene unclear. This CDR3 spans 18 amino acids. Germline V gives CDR1 SGHRS, CDR2 YFSETQ. Incomplete CDR3 DNA: TGCGCCAGCAGCCCCACCCCTCCTCGTGGCGGATCTGGAAACACT. Encoded protein: CASSPTPPRGGSGNT. The complete CDR3 sequence is CASSPTPPRGGSGNTIYF.

Of note for this clone: Read sequence stops 3 residues before the CDR3 end, and the germline J gene provides the missing end. The chain joins TRBV5-1 to TRBJ2-2; 8 nucleotides align to TRBD2. From germline, CDR1 is SGHRS and CDR2 YFSETQ. The junction had 3 bases not matched to a gene; V was cut back by 1 base and J by 7 bases. This CDR3 is 14 amino acids long. Incomplete CDR3 DNA: TGCGCCAGCAGCTTGTTGCGGGAGGACGGGGAG. As protein: CASSLLREDGE. The whole CDR3 reads CASSLLREDGELFF.

A note on this clone: The read finishes 3 residues shy of the CDR3 end, and the germline J gene is used to complete it. The V gene is TRBV5-1, the J gene TRBJ1-4, with 7 positions matching TRBD1. The CDR3 loop spans 14 amino acids. CDR1 and CDR2 (germline): SGHRS, YFSETQ. The ends lost 2 bases at V and 7 bases at J; junction bases unmatched: 5. CDR3 DNA, as far as it was read: TGCGCCAGCAGCTTAGGCGCAGGGGGTGAAAAA. It is translated as CASSLGAGGEK. The CDR3 in its entirety is CASSLGAGGEKLFF.

Remarks on this clone: The CDR3 extends 3 residues past the end of the read, so its final part is completed from the germline J gene. The gene calls are TRBV23-1 and TRBJ1-1, with D hard to call. TRBV23-1 is an open reading frame, and its role is uncertain. The germline V and J ends were trimmed by 5 bases and 4 bases, with 20 bases remaining between them. This CDR3 comprises 16 residues. The CDR3 region is CASSESNRALVTEAFF. The part of the CDR3 DNA that was read is TGCGCCAGCAGTGAAAGCAATAGGGCTTTGGTCACTGAA.

This clone is deemed medium-sized by its frequency. The read terminates 3 residues before the CDR3 end, so the remaining end is supplied by the germline J gene. In the same sample, other DNA sequences code for this CDR3. The chain employs TRBV5-1 and TRBJ2-3; 9 bases agree with TRBD1. The CDR3 spans 13 residues. The V gene's germline CDR1 is SGHRS and CDR2 YFSETQ. V trimming: 7 bases; J trimming: 0 bases; junction bases outside the gene matches: 0. CDR3 loop: CASGTGSTDTQYF. The CDR3 DNA, read in part, is TGCGCCAGCGGGACAGGGAGCACAGATACG.